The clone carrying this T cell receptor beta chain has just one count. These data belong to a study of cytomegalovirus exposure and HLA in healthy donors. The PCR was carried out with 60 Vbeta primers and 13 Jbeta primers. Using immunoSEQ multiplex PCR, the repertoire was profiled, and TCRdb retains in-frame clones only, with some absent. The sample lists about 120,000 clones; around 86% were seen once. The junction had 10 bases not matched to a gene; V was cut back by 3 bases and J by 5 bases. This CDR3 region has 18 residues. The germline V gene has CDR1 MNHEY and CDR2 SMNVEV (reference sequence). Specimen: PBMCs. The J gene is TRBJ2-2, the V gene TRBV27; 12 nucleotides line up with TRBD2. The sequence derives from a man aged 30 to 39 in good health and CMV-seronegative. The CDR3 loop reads CASSFRASGGALTGELFF. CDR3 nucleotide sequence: TGTGCCAGCAGTTTCAGGGCTAGCGGGGGGGCCTTAACCGGGGAGCTGTTTTTT.